A selection of T cell receptor beta chains follows, all from one sample in a study of cytomegalovirus exposure and HLA in healthy donors. The table came from immunoSEQ multiplex PCR; TCRdb's copy has only in-frame clones and leaves some out. The sample has fewer than 300,000 clones, around 86% seen once. Material: PBMCs. These receptors were obtained from a man aged 35 to 55 in good health and CMV-seropositive. Each CDR3 is given with its conserved first and last residue.

>TRBV5-1|TRBJ2-5
CASSPVYSSGRSRGETQYF
>TRBV30|TRBJ1-3
CAWSNRRGSGNTIYF
>TRBV9|TRBJ2-5
CASSGGGQETQYF
>TRBV7-3|TRBJ2-7
CASSLFASGSGSYEQYF
>TRBV4-2|TRBJ2-7
CASSQVEAPSYEQYF
>TRBV7-9|TRBJ2-7
CASSSGHNEQYF
>TRBV30|TRBJ2-3
CAWRTGRGADTQYF
>TRBV9|TRBJ2-3
CASSVPQGGTDTQYF
>TRBV6-5|TRBJ1-2
CASSYGGNYGYTF
>TRBV4-1|TRBJ1-2
CASSPDRDWGYTF
>TRBV10-3|TRBJ2-7
CATQGGSSSYEQYF
>TRBV5-4|TRBJ2-5
CASSLAGLALYQETQYF
>TRBV5-4|TRBJ2-1
CASSRDDRGYNEQFF
>TRBV11-1|TRBJ2-5
CASSWTGGKETQYF
>TRBV6-5|TRBJ2-7
CASSYSKAGGYYEQYF
>TRBV30|TRBJ2-1
CAWSVLRNEQFF
>TRBV5-1|TRBJ1-1
CASSVDRVNTEAFF
>TRBV30|TRBJ1-1
CAWRYRDRGWNTEAFF
>TRBV7-2|TRBJ1-1
CASSRRDRGYEAFF
>TRBV19|TRBJ2-6
CASSPGQGLSGANVLTF
>TRBV4-1|TRBJ1-5
CASSQDLAGRGQPQHF
>TRBV7-3|TRBJ2-7
CASSASGNYEQYF
>TRBV4-1|TRBJ2-1
CASSQTPPPFGGRGNEQFF
>TRBV2|TRBJ2-7
CASSEDSPSRAGQYF
>TRBV4-3|TRBJ1-2
CASSQDGGVTNYGYTF
>TRBV27|TRBJ2-7
CASSTGQTYEQYF
>TRBV27|TRBJ2-6
CASSYGTGPSGANVLTF
>TRBV15|TRBJ2-3
CATSVQLAHTDTQYF
>TRBV28|TRBJ2-2
CASSSGQGVIGELFF
>TRBV27|TRBJ2-1
CASTPRGGVSDEQFF
>TRBV13|TRBJ2-7
CASSPNPGLAGSYEQYF
>TRBV7-2|TRBJ1-6
CASSPSGTGGSPLHF